These T cell receptor beta chains were read from a single sample in a study of vaccination and CD4 T cells after COVID-19. MiXCR was run by TCRdb on the PCR reads, yielding one entry per CDR3 protein. The data contain approximately 2,800 distinct CDR3 sequences, roughly a quarter of them singletons. These receptors have no identified antigens. Sample: CD4+ T cells from blood, cultured in vitro, taken after SARS-CoV-2 vaccination. All receptors derive from a human donor who had recovered from COVID-19. The CDR3 runs from the conserved cysteine through the conserved F or W. The D gene is left open where the match is weak. Clone size is shown for a subset of rows, as once, few, many or a class of expanded clone.

NA	few	TRBV7-9	TRBJ1-1	13	CASSSVVNTEAFF	TGTGCCAGCAGCTCGGTTGTAAACACTGAAGCTTTCTTT
NA	few	TRBV4-3	TRBJ1-2	14	CASSQGAGNHGYTF	TGCGCCAGCAGCCAAGGGGCAGGGAACCATGGCTACACCTTC
NA	NA	TRBV7-2	TRBJ2-2	15	CASSPRGGNTGELFF	TGTGCCAGCAGCCCACGAGGTGGGAACACCGGGGAGCTGTTTTTT
NA	NA	TRBV25-1	TRBJ2-1	10	CASRFGEQFF	TGTGCCAGCAGATTTGGCGAGCAGTTCTTC
TRBD1	NA	TRBV7-9	TRBJ2-3	15	CASSLGDSHTDTQYF	TGTGCCAGCAGCTTAGGGGACAGCCACACAGATACGCAGTATTTT
TRBD1	NA	TRBV7-9	TRBJ2-7	15	CASSLRGTGDREQYF	TGTGCCAGCAGCTTACGCGGGACAGGGGATCGGGAGCAGTACTTC
NA	few	TRBV6-1	TRBJ1-2	15	CASSEAAESAYGYTF	TGTGCCAGCAGTGAGGCGGCCGAGAGCGCCTATGGCTACACCTTC
TRBD2	NA	TRBV20-1	TRBJ2-1	16	CSARVRAGGTYNEQFF	TGCAGTGCTAGAGTGCGAGCGGGGGGGACTTACAATGAGCAGTTCTTC
NA	NA	TRBV5-4	TRBJ2-7	13	CASSGTSPSEQYF	TGTGCCAGCAGCGGGACCTCCCCCTCCGAGCAGTACTTC
NA	few	TRBV7-9	TRBJ2-3	16	CASSSARAVRTDTQYF	TGTGCCAGCAGCTCCGCCAGGGCGGTCCGCACAGATACGCAGTATTTT
TRBD2	NA	TRBV4-3	TRBJ2-1	15	CASSQAGTSNYEQFF	TGCGCCAGCAGCCAAGCCGGGACTAGCAACTATGAGCAGTTCTTC
TRBD1	few	TRBV5-6	TRBJ1-2	15	CASSGDRGNFYGYTF	TGTGCCAGCAGCGGGGACAGGGGGAACTTCTATGGCTACACCTTC
TRBD1	few	TRBV29-1	TRBJ2-7	14	CSVERGGQGNEQYF	TGCAGCGTTGAAAGGGGTGGACAGGGGAATGAGCAGTACTTC
NA	NA	TRBV7-9	TRBJ1-1	15	CASSPGMGAGTEAFF	TGTGCCAGCAGTCCGGGGATGGGGGCGGGCACTGAAGCTTTCTTT
NA	few	TRBV20-1	TRBJ2-5	12	CSARGFQETQYF	TGCAGTGCCCGGGGATTCCAAGAGACCCAGTACTTC
NA	NA	TRBV6-2/TRBV6-3	TRBJ2-3	14	CASSSGESTDTQYF	TGTGCCAGCAGTTCGGGTGAGAGCACAGATACGCAGTATTTT
NA	medium-sized	TRBV20-1	TRBJ1-1	11	CSAESNTEAFF	TGCAGTGCGGAATCTAACACTGAAGCTTTCTTT
NA	medium-sized	TRBV20-1	TRBJ1-6	14	CSARRDSRGSPLHF	TGCAGTGCACGGAGGGACTCCCGAGGATCACCCCTCCACTTT
TRBD1	NA	TRBV18	TRBJ2-1	16	CASSLSTGYRGPEQFF	TGTGCCAGCTCACTATCGACAGGGTATCGGGGACCTGAGCAGTTCTTC
NA	NA	TRBV7-9	TRBJ1-6	14	CASSLSQINSPLHF	TGTGCCAGCAGCTTATCGCAGATAAATTCACCCCTCCACTTT
TRBD1	few	TRBV28	TRBJ1-2	15	CASSPTGGWGYGYTF	TGTGCCAGCAGTCCCACAGGGGGCTGGGGCTATGGCTACACCTTC
NA	medium-sized	TRBV20-1	TRBJ2-7	11	CSARGGFEQYF	TGCAGTGCTAGAGGGGGATTCGAGCAGTACTTC
NA	NA	TRBV18	TRBJ2-7	13	CASSSGVSYEQYF	TGTGCCAGCTCTTCAGGGGTGTCCTACGAGCAGTACTTC
TRBD2	large	TRBV7-3	TRBJ2-1	16	CASSLRTSGVYNEQFF	TGTGCCAGCAGCTTACGGACTAGCGGGGTATACAATGAGCAGTTCTTC
NA	medium-sized	TRBV20-1	TRBJ2-3	12	CSAGEYTDTQYF	TGCAGTGCTGGGGAATACACAGATACGCAGTATTTT
NA	medium-sized	TRBV7-2	TRBJ1-2	13	CASPLTGGYGYTF	TGTGCCAGCCCCCTCACGGGGGGCTATGGCTACACCTTC
TRBD1	once	TRBV9	TRBJ2-7	16	CASSPQQGASLYEQYF	TGTGCCAGCAGCCCACAACAGGGGGCGTCCCTCTACGAGCAGTACTTC
NA	medium-sized	TRBV24-1	TRBJ1-2	11	CATSDLYGYTF	TGTGCCACCAGTGATTTGTATGGCTACACCTTC
TRBD2	medium-sized	TRBV6-5	TRBJ2-5	18	CASSYDWTSGGARETQYF	TGTGCCAGCAGTTACGATTGGACTAGCGGGGGGGCCCGGGAGACCCAGTACTTC
NA	NA	TRBV27	TRBJ2-7	15	CASSFRSRSSYEQYF	TGTGCCAGCAGTTTTCGGTCCAGGAGCTCCTACGAGCAGTACTTC
NA	NA	TRBV15	TRBJ2-5	16	CATSTRGGGRGETQYF	TGTGCCACCAGCACCAGGGGGGGCGGGCGGGGAGAGACCCAGTACTTC
NA	few	TRBV7-9	TRBJ1-6	19	CASSLEGWQIGSYNSPLHF	TGTGCCAGCAGCTTAGAAGGGTGGCAAATTGGCTCCTATAATTCACCCCTCCACTTT
TRBD1	NA	TRBV6-5	TRBJ2-1	19	CASSYSYPRTGKNRDEQFF	TGTGCCAGCAGTTACTCCTATCCCAGGACAGGTAAGAATAGGGATGAGCAGTTCTTC
TRBD1	NA	TRBV7-7	TRBJ2-1	15	CASSSDRTGHNEQFF	TGTGCCAGCAGCTCGGACCGGACAGGACACAATGAGCAGTTCTTC
TRBD2	few	TRBV20-1	TRBJ2-1	17	CSAREAGAGGLYNEQFF	TGCAGTGCTAGAGAGGCGGGGGCGGGGGGGCTCTACAATGAGCAGTTCTTC
NA	large	TRBV6-1	TRBJ1-2	13	CASSLRGSWGYTF	TGTGCCAGCAGCCTCAGGGGCTCTTGGGGCTACACCTTC
TRBD1	NA	TRBV5-4	TRBJ2-5	15	CASSWGTGLGETQYF	TGTGCCAGCAGCTGGGGGACAGGGCTCGGAGAGACCCAGTACTTC
TRBD1	large	TRBV6-5	TRBJ1-2	15	CASSYREGGLYGYTF	TGTGCCAGCAGTTACAGGGAAGGGGGCCTCTATGGCTACACCTTC
NA	medium-sized	TRBV15	TRBJ1-2	15	CATSRASGVNYGYTF	TGTGCCACCAGCAGAGCCTCAGGGGTGAACTATGGCTACACCTTC
NA	NA	TRBV10-1	TRBJ1-2	11	CASSVSRGYTF	TGCGCCAGCAGTGTTAGCAGAGGCTACACCTTC